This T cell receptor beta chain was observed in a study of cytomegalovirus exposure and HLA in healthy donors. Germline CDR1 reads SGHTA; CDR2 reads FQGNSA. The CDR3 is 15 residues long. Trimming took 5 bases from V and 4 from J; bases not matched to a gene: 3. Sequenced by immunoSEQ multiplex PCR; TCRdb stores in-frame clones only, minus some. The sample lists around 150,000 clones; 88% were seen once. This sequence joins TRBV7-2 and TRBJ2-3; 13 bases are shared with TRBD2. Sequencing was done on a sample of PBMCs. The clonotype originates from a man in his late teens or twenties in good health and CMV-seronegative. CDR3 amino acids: CASSRTSGRADTQYF. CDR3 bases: TGTGCCAGCAGCCGGACTAGCGGGAGAGCAGATACGCAGTATTTT.